The rows below give T cell receptor beta chains drawn from one sample of a study of blood T cell repertoires in COVID-19. Some clones are missing from TCRdb's copy, which holds only in-frame ones; the method was immunoSEQ multiplex PCR. The sample records approximately 220,000 clones, roughly four fifths being singletons. The sequencing input was peripheral blood. Receptors originate from a woman aged 55-75 years with acute or convalescent COVID-19. Each CDR3 is given with its conserved first and last residue. Fields, in order: V gene, D gene, J gene, clone size, CDR3 DNA, CDR3 protein. D genes are given only for firm matches. For some rows the clone size is stated as once, few or many, or as a class when expanded; others skip it.

v_call: TRBV5-5
d_call: TRBD1
j_call: TRBJ1-2
clone_size: once
cdr3_nt: TGTGCCAGCAGCTGGAGGACAGGTTCGGATGGCTACACCTTC
cdr3_aa: CASSWRTGSDGYTF

v_call: TRBV4-2
d_call: .
j_call: TRBJ1-1
clone_size: .
cdr3_nt: TGTGCCAGCAGCCAAGATGTCGGAAACAGGGAAGCTTTCTTT
cdr3_aa: CASSQDVGNREAFF

v_call: TRBV3-1/TRBV3-2
d_call: .
j_call: TRBJ2-5
clone_size: .
cdr3_nt: TGTGCCAGCAGCCAAGATCTTTTGCCCAGGCCCTTTAAAACACGGCAAGAGACCCAGTACTTC
cdr3_aa: CASSQDLLPRPFKTRQETQYF

v_call: TRBV5-1
d_call: TRBD1
j_call: TRBJ1-3
clone_size: few
cdr3_nt: TGCGCCAGCAGCCCCACGGGACAGGGGGGAAACACCATATATTTT
cdr3_aa: CASSPTGQGGNTIYF

v_call: TRBV5-1
d_call: TRBD2
j_call: TRBJ2-1
clone_size: .
cdr3_nt: TGCGCCAGCAGCTTGGCAGCGGGGGCGTACAATGAGCAGTTCTTC
cdr3_aa: CASSLAAGAYNEQFF

v_call: TRBV19
d_call: .
j_call: TRBJ1-5
clone_size: .
cdr3_nt: TGTGCCAGTAGTTCGCTAAGGGGTGGTCAGCCCCAGCATTTT
cdr3_aa: CASSSLRGGQPQHF

v_call: TRBV7-6
d_call: TRBD1
j_call: TRBJ1-2
clone_size: .
cdr3_nt: TGTGCCAGCAGCATGCCGGGACAGGGGGACTATGGCTACACCTTC
cdr3_aa: CASSMPGQGDYGYTF

v_call: TRBV29-1
d_call: TRBD1
j_call: TRBJ2-1
clone_size: .
cdr3_nt: TGCAGCGTTGAAGAGGACAGGGGTTACAATGAGCAGTTCTTC
cdr3_aa: CSVEEDRGYNEQFF

v_call: TRBV9
d_call: TRBD1
j_call: TRBJ1-1
clone_size: .
cdr3_nt: TGTGCCAGCAGCGGGACAGGGGTCACTGAAGCTTTCTTT
cdr3_aa: CASSGTGVTEAFF

v_call: TRBV11-2
d_call: .
j_call: TRBJ1-1
clone_size: .
cdr3_nt: TGTGCCAGCAGCTTACCGGGATACACTGAAGCTTTCTTT
cdr3_aa: CASSLPGYTEAFF

v_call: TRBV6-5
d_call: TRBD2
j_call: TRBJ2-7
clone_size: .
cdr3_nt: TGTGCCAGCAGTTATAAAAGCGGGGGCGACGAGCAGTACTTC
cdr3_aa: CASSYKSGGDEQYF

v_call: TRBV6-5
d_call: TRBD1
j_call: TRBJ1-5
clone_size: .
cdr3_nt: TGTGCCAGCAGGAGACAGGGGGCTCAGCCCCAGCATTTT
cdr3_aa: CASRRQGAQPQHF

v_call: TRBV7-2
d_call: .
j_call: TRBJ1-3
clone_size: .
cdr3_nt: TGTGCCAGCAGCCCGACAGGCCTAGGGAACACCATATATTTT
cdr3_aa: CASSPTGLGNTIYF

v_call: TRBV12-3/TRBV12-4
d_call: .
j_call: TRBJ2-7
clone_size: .
cdr3_nt: TGTGCCAGCAGTTTAGACACGGGCTACGAGCAGTACTTC
cdr3_aa: CASSLDTGYEQYF

v_call: TRBV12-5
d_call: TRBD2
j_call: TRBJ2-1
clone_size: once
cdr3_nt: TGTGCTAGTGGTGGGACTAGCGGGGGGCAGGATGAGCAGTTCTTC
cdr3_aa: CASGGTSGGQDEQFF

v_call: TRBV7-9
d_call: TRBD1
j_call: TRBJ1-5
clone_size: .
cdr3_nt: TGTGCCAGCAGCCTCACAGGGGATCAGCCCCAGCATTTT
cdr3_aa: CASSLTGDQPQHF

v_call: TRBV19
d_call: TRBD1
j_call: TRBJ1-5
clone_size: .
cdr3_nt: TGTGCCAGTAGTATTGGGACAGGAAAATCCAATCAGCCCCAGCATTTT
cdr3_aa: CASSIGTGKSNQPQHF

v_call: TRBV5-4
d_call: .
j_call: TRBJ2-2
clone_size: .
cdr3_nt: TGTGCCAGCAGCTTGATCTCTGCGAACACCGGGGAGCTGTTTTTT
cdr3_aa: CASSLISANTGELFF

v_call: TRBV10-1
d_call: .
j_call: TRBJ1-5
clone_size: .
cdr3_nt: TGCGCCAGCCTAAAAGGGCCTGGGAGTAGCAATCAGCCCCAGCATTTT
cdr3_aa: CASLKGPGSSNQPQHF

v_call: TRBV2
d_call: .
j_call: TRBJ1-5
clone_size: .
cdr3_nt: TGTGCCAGCGTCGACTTTCCCAACCAGCCCCAGCATTTT
cdr3_aa: CASVDFPNQPQHF

v_call: TRBV7-9
d_call: TRBD1
j_call: TRBJ1-2
clone_size: .
cdr3_nt: TGTGCCAGCAGCTTAGCGGGACAGTCCTATGGCTACACCTTC
cdr3_aa: CASSLAGQSYGYTF

v_call: TRBV10-3
d_call: TRBD1
j_call: TRBJ1-1
clone_size: .
cdr3_nt: TGTGCCATCAGGGAACCGGGACAGTCGGTGGTCTTT
cdr3_aa: CAIREPGQSVVF

v_call: TRBV6-4
d_call: .
j_call: TRBJ1-1
clone_size: .
cdr3_nt: TGTGCCAGCAGCCTCAGGGAAGACACTGAAGCTTTCTTT
cdr3_aa: CASSLREDTEAFF

v_call: TRBV11-2
d_call: .
j_call: TRBJ2-1
clone_size: once
cdr3_nt: TGTGCCAGCAGCTTAGGCCAGCCTTCCCTAGCGTTCTTGCATGAGCAGTTCTTC
cdr3_aa: CASSLGQPSLAFLHEQFF

v_call: TRBV7-2
d_call: TRBD2
j_call: TRBJ2-5
clone_size: .
cdr3_nt: TGTGCCAGCAGCCAAGTAGCGGGAAACCCCCAAGAGACCCAGTACTTC
cdr3_aa: CASSQVAGNPQETQYF

v_call: TRBV4-2
d_call: .
j_call: TRBJ2-5
clone_size: .
cdr3_nt: TGTGCCAGCAGCCAAGATGGCTCCGGGTGGGTGACCCAGTACTTC
cdr3_aa: CASSQDGSGWVTQYF

v_call: TRBV30
d_call: .
j_call: TRBJ2-2
clone_size: .
cdr3_nt: TGTGCCTGGAGTGTAAGAGGGCGGGGAGGACTTACCGGGGAGCTGTTTTTT
cdr3_aa: CAWSVRGRGGLTGELFF

v_call: TRBV5-8
d_call: TRBD1
j_call: TRBJ1-5
clone_size: once
cdr3_nt: TGTGCCAGCAGCTTGTGGACAGGGGGACCCAATCAGCCCCAGCATTTT
cdr3_aa: CASSLWTGGPNQPQHF

v_call: TRBV28
d_call: TRBD1
j_call: TRBJ1-5
clone_size: .
cdr3_nt: TGTGCCAGCAGCAATAGACAGGGCGGACAGCCCCAGCATTTT
cdr3_aa: CASSNRQGGQPQHF

v_call: TRBV12-3/TRBV12-4
d_call: .
j_call: TRBJ2-7
clone_size: .
cdr3_nt: TGTGCCAGCCGTCAGGCAGGATCCTACGAGCAGTACTTC
cdr3_aa: CASRQAGSYEQYF

v_call: TRBV7-9
d_call: TRBD1
j_call: TRBJ2-5
clone_size: once
cdr3_nt: TGTGCCAGCAGCTGGACAGGGGGATCAGAGACCCAGTACTTC
cdr3_aa: CASSWTGGSETQYF

v_call: TRBV5-1
d_call: .
j_call: TRBJ1-2
clone_size: .
cdr3_nt: TGCGCCAGCAGCTTTGGGCAGATGACAGGCTACACCTTC
cdr3_aa: CASSFGQMTGYTF

v_call: TRBV6-2/TRBV6-3
d_call: .
j_call: TRBJ2-5
clone_size: few
cdr3_nt: TGTGCCAGCAGCCCTGCGAGAGGGAAGAGAGAGACCCAGTACTTC
cdr3_aa: CASSPARGKRETQYF

v_call: TRBV5-4
d_call: TRBD1
j_call: TRBJ1-1
clone_size: .
cdr3_nt: TGTGCCAGCAGCGCCGGACAGGGGGCATTTACTGAAGCTTTCTTT
cdr3_aa: CASSAGQGAFTEAFF

v_call: TRBV27
d_call: .
j_call: TRBJ2-5
clone_size: .
cdr3_nt: TGTGCCAGCAGCCCTTTGTTCCAAGAGACCCAGTACTTC
cdr3_aa: CASSPLFQETQYF

v_call: TRBV29-1
d_call: TRBD1
j_call: TRBJ1-2
clone_size: .
cdr3_nt: TGCAGCGTTGTCGACAGGGGAAACTATGGCTACACCTTC
cdr3_aa: CSVVDRGNYGYTF

v_call: TRBV5-6
d_call: TRBD2
j_call: TRBJ2-2
clone_size: .
cdr3_nt: TGTGCCAGCAGCCGGAGAGCGGGGGGATACACCGGGGAGCTGTTTTTT
cdr3_aa: CASSRRAGGYTGELFF

v_call: TRBV9
d_call: .
j_call: TRBJ1-1
clone_size: .
cdr3_nt: TGTGCCAGCAGCTCTTGGAACACTGAAGCTTTCTTT
cdr3_aa: CASSSWNTEAFF

v_call: TRBV3-1/TRBV3-2
d_call: .
j_call: TRBJ2-5
clone_size: .
cdr3_nt: TGTGCCAGCAGCCTGAACGCCGGGGAGACCCAGTACTTC
cdr3_aa: CASSLNAGETQYF

v_call: TRBV2
d_call: .
j_call: TRBJ1-1
clone_size: .
cdr3_nt: TGTGCCAGCAGAAGTCGGGGATCGGAAACTGAAGCTTTCTTT
cdr3_aa: CASRSRGSETEAFF

v_call: TRBV5-8
d_call: TRBD1
j_call: TRBJ1-4
clone_size: .
cdr3_nt: TGTGCCAGCAGCCCAACGCCCGTGTGGACAGGGAATGAAAAACTGTTTTTT
cdr3_aa: CASSPTPVWTGNEKLFF

v_call: TRBV11-2
d_call: .
j_call: TRBJ1-1
clone_size: once
cdr3_nt: TGTGCCAGCAGCTTACGGGCAGGGCGGGAAGCTTTCTTT
cdr3_aa: CASSLRAGREAFF

v_call: TRBV3-1/TRBV3-2
d_call: .
j_call: TRBJ1-1
clone_size: few
cdr3_nt: TGTGCCAGCAGCCAACCAGGGGCAACTGAAGCTTTCTTT
cdr3_aa: CASSQPGATEAFF

v_call: TRBV5-1
d_call: .
j_call: TRBJ1-4
clone_size: few
cdr3_nt: TGCGCCAGCAGCAATACAGGTGCTAATGAAAAACTGTTTTTT
cdr3_aa: CASSNTGANEKLFF

v_call: TRBV5-6
d_call: TRBD1
j_call: TRBJ2-7
clone_size: .
cdr3_nt: TGTGCCAGCAGCTATGGGACAGGGGACTACGAGCAGTACTTC
cdr3_aa: CASSYGTGDYEQYF

v_call: TRBV6-5
d_call: .
j_call: TRBJ1-1
clone_size: .
cdr3_nt: TGTGCCAGCAGCCCGGGAGCTTTTTCCGCTTTCTTT
cdr3_aa: CASSPGAFSAFF

v_call: TRBV3-1/TRBV3-2
d_call: TRBD1
j_call: TRBJ1-4
clone_size: few
cdr3_nt: TGTGCCAGCAGCCAATCACAGGGGGCCCTAACTAATGAAAAACTGTTTTTT
cdr3_aa: CASSQSQGALTNEKLFF

v_call: TRBV4-1
d_call: .
j_call: TRBJ1-4
clone_size: .
cdr3_nt: TGCGCCAGCAGCCTCGACACGGTGAATGAAAAACTGTTTTTT
cdr3_aa: CASSLDTVNEKLFF

v_call: TRBV27
d_call: TRBD2
j_call: TRBJ2-3
clone_size: .
cdr3_nt: TGTGCCAGCACCCGGACTAGCGGAAAAGATACGCAGTATTTT
cdr3_aa: CASTRTSGKDTQYF

v_call: TRBV7-2
d_call: .
j_call: TRBJ1-2
clone_size: .
cdr3_nt: TGTGCCAGCAGCCGTGAACCACAGGGAAGTTCCTATGGCTACACCTTC
cdr3_aa: CASSREPQGSSYGYTF

v_call: TRBV7-2
d_call: .
j_call: TRBJ2-5
clone_size: .
cdr3_nt: TGTGCCAGCAGCTCCGCGGTATTGGCGGGAGAGACCCAGTACTTC
cdr3_aa: CASSSAVLAGETQYF

v_call: TRBV15
d_call: .
j_call: TRBJ2-1
clone_size: .
cdr3_nt: TGTGCCACCAGCAGAGATCGGCGAGGCAATGAGCAGTTCTTC
cdr3_aa: CATSRDRRGNEQFF

v_call: TRBV5-1
d_call: TRBD1
j_call: TRBJ1-2
clone_size: .
cdr3_nt: TGCGCCAGCAGCTCAAAAGGGGGCCAGCTCCTTGCACGTGGCTACACCTTC
cdr3_aa: CASSSKGGQLLARGYTF

v_call: TRBV14
d_call: TRBD1
j_call: TRBJ1-5
clone_size: .
cdr3_nt: TGTGCCAGCAGCCAGGGACAGGGGTTGAATCAGCCCCAGCATTTT
cdr3_aa: CASSQGQGLNQPQHF

v_call: TRBV28
d_call: TRBD1
j_call: TRBJ1-2
clone_size: .
cdr3_nt: TGTGCCAGCTTCCCCAACGACAGGGTTCGAGCTAACTATGGCTACACCTTC
cdr3_aa: CASFPNDRVRANYGYTF

v_call: TRBV2
d_call: TRBD2
j_call: TRBJ2-1
clone_size: once
cdr3_nt: TGTGCCAGTATAGCGGGAAGAAATGAGCAGTTCTTC
cdr3_aa: CASIAGRNEQFF

v_call: TRBV2
d_call: .
j_call: TRBJ2-7
clone_size: .
cdr3_nt: TGTGCCAGCACCAGGACAGCGAACTACGAGCAGTACTTC
cdr3_aa: CASTRTANYEQYF

v_call: TRBV30
d_call: .
j_call: TRBJ2-2
clone_size: .
cdr3_nt: TGTGCCTGGAACGGGGTATTAGCCGGGGAGCTGTTTTTT
cdr3_aa: CAWNGVLAGELFF

v_call: TRBV30
d_call: .
j_call: TRBJ2-7
clone_size: .
cdr3_nt: TGTGCCTGGAACAGGGAAGAGCAGCGAACGGGCGAGCAGTACTTC
cdr3_aa: CAWNREEQRTGEQYF

v_call: TRBV5-3
d_call: .
j_call: TRBJ2-2
clone_size: few
cdr3_nt: TGTGCCAGAAGTCAGGGGCCCGGGGGGCCCGGGGAGCTGTTTTTT
cdr3_aa: CARSQGPGGPGELFF